What follows are 8 T cell receptor beta chains derived from one specimen sequenced in a study of metastatic and nonmetastatic thyroid tumors. Nobody among the patients had been given any treatment before thyroid surgery. TCRdb re-clonotyped the PCR reads through MiXCR. The sample holds 30,000 or so clones, about 29% seen once. Input material: blood. All receptors derive from a female donor with papillary thyroid cancer or a benign thyroid nodule (not recorded which). Some clones in this sample may be carry-over from other donors' samples.

This clone was observed once. The rearrangement links TRBV7-8 to TRBJ1-5; TRBD1 might be the D (5 bases). With the DNA end fitting TRBJ2-3 better, the J assignment may be wrong. Germline V gives CDR1 SGHVS, CDR2 FQNEAQ. The CDR3 is made up of 14 amino acids. This chain's CDR3 is CASSLPGNVQPQYF. The CDR3 DNA reads TGTGCCAGCAGCTTGCCAGGGAATGTACAGCCCCAGTATTTT.

As concerns this clone: The junction differs from germline at one of its ends, possibly a read error. This rearrangement joins TRBV7-9 to TRBJ2-1; D assignment may be TRBD1 or TRBD2 (5 bases each). The CDR3 is 14 amino acids. The germline CDR1 and CDR2 sequences are SEHNR and FQNEAQ (reference sequence). This CDR3 reads CATSTGGGNNEQFF. Here the CDR3 DNA reads TGTGCCACCAGCACAGGAGGAGGTAATAATGAGCAGTTCTTC.

The CDR3 region has the DNA TGCGCCAGCAGCCAGAACACGGGGGGCACCTACGAGCAGTACTTC. Its translation: CASSQNTGGTYEQYF. V and J are TRBV4-1 and TRBJ2-7; TRBD2 is a possible D gene (7 bases). The germline CDR1 and CDR2 sequences are MGHRA and YSYEKL. The CDR3 is made up of 15 amino acids. V lost 3 bases to trimming and J lost 2 bases, with 14 bases between them.

This clone was seen once. The junction departs from the called germline gene at one end, perhaps through a read error. CDR3 protein: CASTQGLWIETEAFF. CDR3 sequence (DNA): TGTGCCAGCACCCAGGGGCTATGGATAGAAACTGAAGCTTTCTTT. The rearrangement joins TRBV10-1 to TRBJ1-1; a weak D match, TRBD1 (6 bases). Per germline, CDR1 WNHNN and CDR2 SYGVQD (reference sequence). The CDR3 is 15 amino acids.

By proportion, this clone is medium-sized. V gene TRBV4-1 combines with J gene TRBJ1-5; TRBD1 matches 7 bases. The trim removed 4 bases at V and 0 bases at J, leaving 6 bases unmatched. In germline, CDR1 is MGHRA, CDR2 YSYEKL. The CDR3 consists of 16 residues. The CDR3 loop reads CASSLTDRTSNQPQHF. CDR3 DNA: TGCGCCAGCAGCCTGACGGACAGGACTAGCAATCAGCCCCAGCATTTT.

This clone was seen only a few times. J is TRBJ2-7 and V is TRBV27; no reliable D call. V shed 6 bases and J shed 4 bases, with 10 bases lying between them. Germline V gives CDR1 MNHEY, CDR2 SMNVEV (reference sequence). The length of the CDR3 is 12 residues. The CDR3: CASSQAGYEQYF. CDR3 DNA sequence: TGTGCCAGCAGCCAGGCAGGATACGAGCAGTACTTC.

Comment on this clone: Compared with germline, one end of the junction differs, possibly owing to a read error. The rearrangement joins TRBV20-1 to TRBJ1-5; a possible D gene is TRBD1 (6 bases). The CDR3 consists of 15 residues. Germline V gene sequence: CDR1 DFQATT, CDR2 SNEGSKA (reference sequence). CDR3 loop: CSGSLGGWSNQPQHF. For the CDR3, the DNA is TGCAGTGGTAGTTTGGGGGGCTGGAGCAATCAGCCGCAGCATTTT.

This clone turned up a few times. A much more abundant neighbour one base away suggests this may be a read error. The J gene is TRBJ2-5, the V gene TRBV12-3 or TRBV12-4; TRBD2 agrees at 8 bases. The CDR3 consists of 15 residues. CDR3 sequence reads: CASSSTSVRGETQYF. The CDR3 DNA is TGTGCCAGCAGTTCGACTAGCGTGAGGGGGGAGACTCAGTACTTC.